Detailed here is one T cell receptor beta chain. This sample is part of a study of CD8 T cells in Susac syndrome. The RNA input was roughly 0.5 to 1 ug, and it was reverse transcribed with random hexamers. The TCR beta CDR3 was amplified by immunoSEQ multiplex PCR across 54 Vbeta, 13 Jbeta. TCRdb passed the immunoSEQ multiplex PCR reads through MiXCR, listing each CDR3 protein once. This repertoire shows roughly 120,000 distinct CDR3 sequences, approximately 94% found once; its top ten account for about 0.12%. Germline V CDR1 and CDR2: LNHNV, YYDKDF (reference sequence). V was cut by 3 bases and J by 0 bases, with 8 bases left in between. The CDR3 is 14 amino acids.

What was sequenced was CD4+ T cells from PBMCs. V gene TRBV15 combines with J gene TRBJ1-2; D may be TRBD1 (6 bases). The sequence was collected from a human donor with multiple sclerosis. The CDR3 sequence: CATSSGTPNYGYTF. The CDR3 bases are TGTGCCACCAGCAGTGGGACACCTAACTATGGCTACACCTTC.